This entry describes one T cell receptor (beta chain). Its antigen remains unknown. This specimen belongs to a study of beta chain features in type 1 diabetes. The authors reverse transcribed all of the isolated RNA, so sequencing captured expressed TCRB transcripts. Assay used: immunoSEQ multiplex PCR; TCRdb lists only in-frame clones, some missing. The sample holds tens of thousands of clones; around 68% are singletons and the top ten take roughly 1.2%. The study's findings and limits: Among patients with Type 1 diabetes, TCRB CDR3s were moderately but significantly shorter in every one of the four CD4+ subsets. Cells with high TCR expression could be over-represented by cDNA sequencing.

Between the trimmed V and J ends, which lost 0 bases and 6 bases, there was a span of 8 bases. The CDR3 extends over 14 amino acids. Germline assignment: CDR1 MGHRA and CDR2 YSYEKL. One heparinised blood draw, averaging approximately 120 mL, came from each donor. It was via CD45RO/CCR7/CD25/CD127/CD95/CD27 that CD4+ naive, central memory, regulatory and stem cell-like memory cells were sorted. Every sorted population was more than 98% pure. The specimen was stem cell memory CD4+ T cells from blood. The rearrangement links TRBV4-1 to TRBJ1-4, with unresolved D. This receptor was identified in a woman in her thirties or forties with type 1 diabetes. Here the CDR3 DNA reads TGCGCCAGCAGCCAAGAATGGGCTGATGAAAAACTGTTTTTT. Its protein product is CASSQEWADEKLFF.